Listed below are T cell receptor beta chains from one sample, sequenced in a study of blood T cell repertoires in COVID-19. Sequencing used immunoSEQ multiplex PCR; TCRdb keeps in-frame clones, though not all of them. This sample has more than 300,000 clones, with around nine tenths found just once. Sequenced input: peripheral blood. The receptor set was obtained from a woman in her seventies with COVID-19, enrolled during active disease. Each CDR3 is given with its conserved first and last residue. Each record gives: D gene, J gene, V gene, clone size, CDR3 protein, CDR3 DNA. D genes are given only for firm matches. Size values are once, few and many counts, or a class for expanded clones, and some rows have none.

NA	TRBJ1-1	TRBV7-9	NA	CASSPTDLTGRGTEAFF	TGTGCCAGCAGCCCGACTGACCTAACAGGGAGGGGCACTGAAGCTTTCTTT
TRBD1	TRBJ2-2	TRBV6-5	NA	CASRGTGANTGELFF	TGTGCCAGCAGAGGGACAGGGGCGAACACCGGGGAGCTGTTTTTT
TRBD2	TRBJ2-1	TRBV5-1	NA	CASSPQISGDEQFF	TGCGCCAGCAGCCCGCAAATCAGCGGGGATGAGCAGTTCTTC
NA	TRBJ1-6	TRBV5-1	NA	CASSLGGGGVLHNSPLHF	TGCGCCAGCAGCTTGGGTGGCGGGGGAGTGTTACATAATTCACCCCTCCACTTT
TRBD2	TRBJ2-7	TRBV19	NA	CASSRGRAYEQYF	TGTGCCAGTAGTAGGGGGAGGGCCTACGAGCAGTACTTC
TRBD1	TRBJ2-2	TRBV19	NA	CASSTGTGIIGELFF	TGTGCCAGTAGTACCGGGACAGGGATCATCGGGGAGCTGTTTTTT
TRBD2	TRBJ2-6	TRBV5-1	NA	CASSFTSGPISGANVLTF	TGCGCCAGCAGCTTCACTAGCGGGCCCATCTCTGGGGCCAACGTCCTGACTTTC
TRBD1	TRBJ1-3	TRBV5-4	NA	CASSPDRGSDTIYF	TGTGCCAGCAGCCCGGACAGGGGTAGTGACACCATATATTTT
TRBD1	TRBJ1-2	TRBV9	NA	CASSVARDRGLNGYTF	TGTGCCAGCAGCGTAGCCCGGGACAGGGGGCTCAATGGCTACACCTTC
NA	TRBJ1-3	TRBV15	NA	CATSRERESSGNTIYF	TGTGCCACCAGCAGAGAGAGGGAGAGCTCTGGAAACACCATATATTTT
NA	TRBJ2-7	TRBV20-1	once	CSASRGGAYEQYF	TGCAGTGCTAGTAGGGGAGGCGCCTACGAGCAGTACTTC
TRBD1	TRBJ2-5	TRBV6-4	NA	CASSDTGTGYTYGETQYF	TGTGCCAGCAGTGACACCGGGACAGGGTATACTTACGGAGAGACCCAGTACTTC
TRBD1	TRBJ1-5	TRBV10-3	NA	CAIGQGGSNQPQHF	TGTGCCATCGGACAGGGAGGGAGCAATCAGCCCCAGCATTTT
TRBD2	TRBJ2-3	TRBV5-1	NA	CASSRWTSGVLDTQYF	TGCGCCAGCAGCAGGTGGACTAGCGGTGTACTGGATACGCAGTATTTT
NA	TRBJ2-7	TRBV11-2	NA	CASSWDGGSYEQYF	TGTGCCAGCAGCTGGGATGGGGGCAGCTACGAGCAGTACTTC